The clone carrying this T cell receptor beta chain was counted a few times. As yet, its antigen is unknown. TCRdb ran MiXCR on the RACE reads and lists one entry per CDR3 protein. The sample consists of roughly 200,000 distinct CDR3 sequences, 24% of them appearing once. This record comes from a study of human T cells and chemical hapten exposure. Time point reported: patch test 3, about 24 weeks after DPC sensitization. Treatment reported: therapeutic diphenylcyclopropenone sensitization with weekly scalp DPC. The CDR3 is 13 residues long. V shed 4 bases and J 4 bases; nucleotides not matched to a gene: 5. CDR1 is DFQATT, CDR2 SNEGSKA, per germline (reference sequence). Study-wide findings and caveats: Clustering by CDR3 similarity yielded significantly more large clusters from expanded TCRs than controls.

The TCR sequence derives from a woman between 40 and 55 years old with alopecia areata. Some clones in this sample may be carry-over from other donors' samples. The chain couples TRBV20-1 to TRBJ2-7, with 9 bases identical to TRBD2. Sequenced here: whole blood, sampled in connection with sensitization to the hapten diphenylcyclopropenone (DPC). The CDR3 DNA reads TGCAGTGCTAATAGCGGGAGTGGTTACGAGCAGTACTTC. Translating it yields CSANSGSGYEQYF.